The T cell receptor beta chain under discussion was sequenced for a study of Graves' ophthalmopathy and Graves' hyperthyroidism. Study-wide results and limits: Most expanded thyroid clonotypes above 0.001 frequency also appeared in blood.

As the template, RNA transcripts were used to amplify TCR beta CDR3 regions. First-round RT-PCR employed HTBI primers, with a second-round multiplex PCR after it. One entry per CDR3 protein results from TCRdb running MiXCR on the multiplex PCR reads. The data show roughly 500,000 distinct CDR3 sequences, with over 13% seen just once and 9.8% held by the top ten. This CDR3 has 15 amino acids. V gave up 1 base and J gave up 1 base, with 11 bases separating them. Germline CDR1 SGDLS, CDR2 YYNGEE. Exclusion criteria comprised other autoimmune diseases, uncontrolled infections, pregnancy or lactation in patients. What supplied the PBMCs was approximately 10 ml of fresh peripheral blood. In this sample, this clonotype turned up a few times. The antigen is undetermined.

The chain joins TRBV9 to TRBJ1-1, with D unresolved. The sequence was obtained from a woman aged 25 to 39 with Graves' ophthalmopathy. What was sequenced was blood. The CDR3 DNA reads TGTGCCAGCAGCGTAAGTAACACCGGGAACACTGAAGCTTTCTTT. Protein: CASSVSNTGNTEAFF. The full variable domain, rest sourced from reference TRBV9 and TRBJ1-1, is DSGVTQTPKHLITATGQRVTLRCSPRSGDLSVYWYQQSLDQGLQFLIQYYNGEERAKGNILERFSAQQFPDLHSELNLSSLELGDSALYFCASSVSNTGNTEAFFGQGTRLTVV.